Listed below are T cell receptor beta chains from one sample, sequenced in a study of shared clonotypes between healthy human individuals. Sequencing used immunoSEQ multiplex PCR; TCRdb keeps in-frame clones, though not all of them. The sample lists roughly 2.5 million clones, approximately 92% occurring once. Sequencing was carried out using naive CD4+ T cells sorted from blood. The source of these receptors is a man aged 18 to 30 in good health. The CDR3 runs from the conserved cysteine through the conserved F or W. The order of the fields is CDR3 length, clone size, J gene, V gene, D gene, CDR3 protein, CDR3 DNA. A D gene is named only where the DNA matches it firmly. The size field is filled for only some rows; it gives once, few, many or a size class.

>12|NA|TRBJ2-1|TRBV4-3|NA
CASSQARNEQFF
TGCGCCAGCAGCCAAGCACGGAATGAGCAGTTCTTC
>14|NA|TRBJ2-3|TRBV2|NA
CAGGLLSQGDTQYF
TGTGCCGGGGGTCTATTGTCTCAAGGGGATACGCAGTATTTT
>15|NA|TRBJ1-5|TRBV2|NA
CASSEEGFSNQPQHF
TGTGCCAGCAGTGAGGAGGGATTTAGCAATCAGCCCCAGCATTTT
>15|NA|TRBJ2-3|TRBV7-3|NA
CASSLNSIGGDTQYF
TGTGCCAGCAGCTTAAATAGCATAGGGGGAGATACGCAGTATTTT
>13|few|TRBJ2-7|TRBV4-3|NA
CASSQDLRWEQYF
TGCGCCAGCAGCCAAGATTTGCGGTGGGAGCAGTACTTC
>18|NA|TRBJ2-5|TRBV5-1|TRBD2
CASSLGASGNPYQETQYF
TGCGCCAGCAGCTTGGGGGCTAGCGGAAATCCGTACCAAGAGACCCAGTACTTC
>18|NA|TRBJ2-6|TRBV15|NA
CATSGERGLALRANVLTF
TGTGCCACCAGCGGGGAGAGGGGGTTGGCCCTCAGGGCCAACGTCCTGACTTTC
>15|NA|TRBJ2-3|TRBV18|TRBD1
CASSPGQASTDTQYF
TGTGCCAGCTCACCCGGACAGGCTAGCACAGATACGCAGTATTTT
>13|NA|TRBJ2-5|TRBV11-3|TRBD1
CASSQGQGQTQYF
TGTGCCAGCAGCCAGGGACAGGGTCAGACCCAGTACTTC
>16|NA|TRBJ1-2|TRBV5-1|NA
CASSSVGLTQSGGYTF
TGCGCCAGCAGCTCAGTGGGTTTGACTCAGTCGGGTGGCTACACCTTC
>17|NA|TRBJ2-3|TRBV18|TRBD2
CASSTNLAGGQGDTQYF
TGTGCCAGCTCAACAAACCTAGCGGGGGGGCAAGGAGATACGCAGTATTTT
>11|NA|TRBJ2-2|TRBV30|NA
CAWKLRGELFF
TGTGCCTGGAAGTTGAGGGGGGAGCTGTTTTTT
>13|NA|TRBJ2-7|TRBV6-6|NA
CASSYAGPYEQYF
TGTGCCAGCAGTTACGCCGGACCGTACGAGCAGTACTTC